Here is one TCR beta chain with its context. The data were obtained in a study of blood T cell repertoires in COVID-19. This CDR3 has 15 amino acids. The germline CDR1 and CDR2 sequences are SSHAT and FNYEAQ (reference sequence). V lost 8 bases, J lost 1 base, and 10 bases stayed unmatched. Assay: immunoSEQ multiplex PCR; the TCRdb copy retains only in-frame clones and omits some. The repertoire holds about 72,000 clones, with approximately 86% as singletons. The receptor was isolated from a man aged 55 to 70 with acute or convalescent COVID-19. The genes are TRBV7-7 and TRBJ2-5, with 7 positions matching TRBD1. The sample was peripheral blood. The CDR3 reads CASQKGTDFQETQYF. The DNA for the CDR3 is TGTGCCAGCCAGAAAGGGACAGATTTCCAAGAGACCCAGTACTTC.